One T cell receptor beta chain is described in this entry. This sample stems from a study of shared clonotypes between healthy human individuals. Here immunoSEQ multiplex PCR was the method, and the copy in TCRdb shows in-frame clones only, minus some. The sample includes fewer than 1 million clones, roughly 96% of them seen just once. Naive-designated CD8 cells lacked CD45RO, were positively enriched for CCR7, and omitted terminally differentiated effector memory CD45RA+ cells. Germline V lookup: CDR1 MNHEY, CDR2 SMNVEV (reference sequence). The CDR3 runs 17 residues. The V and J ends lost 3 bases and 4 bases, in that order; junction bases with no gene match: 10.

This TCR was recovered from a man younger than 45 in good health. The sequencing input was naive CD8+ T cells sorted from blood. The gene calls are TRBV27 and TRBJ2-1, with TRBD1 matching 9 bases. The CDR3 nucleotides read TGTGCCAGCAGTTTGCCCGGGACAGGGCGTCGGTACAATGAGCAGTTCTTC. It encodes CASSLPGTGRRYNEQFF.